This T cell receptor beta chain was obtained from a study of CD8+ T cells in alopecia areata. On the study more broadly: Tofacitinib dosing lasted 6 to 18 months, which was then followed by 6 months off drug.

This clone was observed many times. Once RNA had been extracted, it was reverse transcribed into cDNA to act as the sequencing template. Only in-frame clones appear in the TCRdb table, and some are missing; sequencing was by immunoSEQ multiplex PCR. Of a few hundred thousand clones listed, under 80% are singletons. This CDR3 comprises 15 residues. Deletions cut 5 bases from V and 4 bases from J, with 16 bases between. In germline, CDR1 is SNHLY, CDR2 FYNNEI. Researchers took lesional scalp punch biopsies and peripheral blood from people who were alopecia areata patients. The clonotype comes from a human donor with alopecia areata. Sequences were derived from CD4+ T cells sorted from blood, sampled at week 0. The chain uses TRBV2 and TRBJ2-3, with D possibly called TRBD1 or TRBD2 (6 bases each). The CDR3 sequence is CASSPTRGSADTQYF. DNA of the CDR3: TGTGCCAGCAGTCCGACTAGGGGGTCCGCAGATACGCAGTATTTT. The full variable domain, in which reference TRBV2 and TRBJ2-3 provide the parts outside the CDR3, is EPEVTQTPSHQVTQMGQEVILRCVPISNHLYFYWYRQILGQKVEFLVSFYNNEISEKSEIFDDQFSVERPDGSNFTLKIRSTKLEDSAMYFCASSPTRGSADTQYFGPGTRLTVL.